This is a list of T cell receptor beta chains from one sample in a study of cytomegalovirus exposure and HLA in healthy donors. Measured with immunoSEQ multiplex PCR; TCRdb has only the in-frame clones, and not every one. The sample lists roughly 150,000 clones; around 81% were seen once. Specimen: PBMCs. The source is a middle-aged woman in good health and CMV-seronegative. Each CDR3 is given with its conserved first and last residue. The D gene is left open where the match is weak. Clone size is stated in some rows and not others, as once, few, many or a class when expanded.

abundance	j_gene	d_gene	v_gene	CDR3aa	CDR3nt
NA	TRBJ2-5	TRBD1	TRBV14	CASRPQGQETQYF	TGTGCCAGCAGACCACAGGGGCAAGAGACCCAGTACTTC
NA	TRBJ2-3	TRBD2	TRBV5-1	CASSSPTSGRVDTQYF	TGCGCCAGCAGCTCCCCGACTAGCGGGAGGGTAGATACGCAGTATTTT
NA	TRBJ2-1	NA	TRBV5-1	CASSSDSTPTSEQFF	TGCGCCAGCAGCTCCGACAGCACCCCAACCAGCGAGCAGTTCTTC
few	TRBJ2-2	TRBD2	TRBV14	CASSHRGLATGELFF	TGTGCCAGCAGCCATCGGGGACTAGCGACCGGGGAGCTGTTTTTT
NA	TRBJ2-3	NA	TRBV5-1	CASSSKLGASTDTQYF	TGCGCCAGCAGCTCGAAGTTAGGGGCTAGCACAGATACGCAGTATTTT
NA	TRBJ1-2	TRBD1	TRBV9	CASSKRTGDYGYTF	TGTGCCAGCAGCAAGCGGACAGGGGACTATGGCTACACCTTC
few	TRBJ2-5	TRBD1	TRBV14	CASSQASRDSILQETQYF	TGTGCCAGCAGCCAAGCGAGCCGGGACAGCATACTACAAGAGACCCAGTACTTC
NA	TRBJ2-7	NA	TRBV20-1	CSARGQTQYF	TGCAGTGCTAGAGGACAGACGCAGTACTTC
NA	TRBJ2-2	TRBD1	TRBV18	CASSHNEDRGLFF	TGTGCCAGCTCACATAACGAGGACAGGGGACTGTTTTTT
few	TRBJ2-2	NA	TRBV15	CATSRDRGTGELFF	TGTGCCACCAGCAGAGATAGGGGGACCGGGGAGCTGTTTTTT
NA	TRBJ1-1	NA	TRBV28	CASSLQGLEAFF	TGTGCCAGCAGTTTACAGGGCCTTGAAGCTTTCTTT
NA	TRBJ2-2	TRBD2	TRBV29-1	CSVESGIAGGTGELFF	TGCAGCGTTGAAAGTGGGATAGCGGGAGGCACCGGGGAGCTGTTTTTT
NA	TRBJ2-7	NA	TRBV10-1	CASSDCPSRHEQYF	TGCGCCAGCAGTGACTGTCCTAGCAGGCACGAGCAGTACTTC
NA	TRBJ2-3	TRBD1	TRBV13	CASSRDRGADTQYF	TGTGCCAGCAGCCGGGACAGGGGCGCAGATACGCAGTATTTT
NA	TRBJ1-1	NA	TRBV2	CASSDTGNTEAFF	TGTGCCAGCAGTGACACAGGGAACACTGAAGCTTTCTTT
NA	TRBJ2-1	TRBD2	TRBV5-1	CASSLTLAGVVIGQFF	TGCGCCAGCAGCTTGACACTAGCGGGAGTGGTAATTGGGCAGTTCTTC
NA	TRBJ1-1	NA	TRBV6-1	CASSVRDTEAFF	TGTGCCAGCAGTGTGCGGGACACTGAAGCTTTCTTT
NA	TRBJ1-6	NA	TRBV30	CAWSQEQGRGSPLHF	TGTGCCTGGAGTCAGGAGCAGGGTAGAGGCTCACCCCTCCACTTT
NA	TRBJ2-5	NA	TRBV30	CAWSRSWASQETQYF	TGTGCCTGGAGTCGATCATGGGCATCCCAAGAGACCCAGTACTTC
NA	TRBJ2-5	TRBD2	TRBV30	CAWSVRLGLQETQYF	TGTGCCTGGAGTGTGAGATTGGGACTACAAGAGACCCAGTACTTC
NA	TRBJ2-7	NA	TRBV29-1	CSVGRSSYEQYF	TGCAGCGTTGGACGGAGCTCCTACGAGCAGTACTTC
few	TRBJ2-2	TRBD2	TRBV2	CASNAGGPTGELFF	TGTGCCAGCAACGCGGGAGGGCCTACCGGGGAGCTGTTTTTT
NA	TRBJ2-2	NA	TRBV11-2	CASSLDRSGLTGELFF	TGTGCCAGCAGCTTAGATAGGTCCGGGTTAACCGGGGAGCTGTTTTTT
NA	TRBJ2-1	NA	TRBV30	CAWNGGSSSYNEQFF	TGTGCCTGGAATGGAGGGAGTAGCTCCTACAATGAGCAGTTCTTC
few	TRBJ1-1	TRBD1	TRBV4-2	CASSQTRQGIWENTEAFF	TGTGCCAGCAGCCAAACTCGACAGGGGATTTGGGAGAACACTGAAGCTTTCTTT
NA	TRBJ2-4	NA	TRBV29-1	CSVVGPGAKNIQYF	TGCAGCGTCGTTGGGCCAGGGGCCAAAAACATTCAGTACTTC
NA	TRBJ1-4	NA	TRBV6-1	CASSEWVAGVGEKLFF	TGTGCCAGCAGTGAATGGGTAGCAGGGGTGGGTGAAAAACTGTTTTTT
once	TRBJ2-5	TRBD2	TRBV20-1	CSAGLSETQYF	TGCAGTGCGGGACTATCAGAGACCCAGTACTTC
NA	TRBJ2-6	NA	TRBV18	CASSSSDRPEDGVLTF	TGTGCCAGCTCATCCTCAGACAGGCCTGAGGATGGCGTCCTGACTTTC